The 25 T cell receptor beta chains presented below share a single source sample, sequenced in a study of shared clonotypes between healthy human individuals (dated by TCRdb to between 2020 and 2021). The protocol used for the library was the immunoSEQ multiplex PCR assay. Entries here come from immuneACCESS through TCRdb and include only in-frame sequences with V and J called. Some clones fail to appear in such tables; in the studies checked, an unresolved V gene covers under half of the shortfall, and the cause of the remainder is unknown. This sample gives about 1.1 million clones in total; approximately 80% of them show up just once. The biggest ten clones account for 0.5% to 0.6% of the sample. Sequencing used memory CD4+ T cells from PBMCs. Per the publication, the cell subset or site label means: CD45RA-negative fraction. The receptor set was obtained from a man aged 18 to 29 in good health. Some clones in this sample may be carry-over from other donors' samples.

The rearrangement links TRBV28 to TRBJ2-1; 8 bases line up with TRBD2. The CDR3 loop spans 19 amino acids. Germline CDR1 MDHEN, CDR2 SYDVKM. The ends lost 4 bases at V and 2 bases at J; junction bases unmatched: 16. The CDR3 protein is CASSSPLKPQREPYNEQFF. The CDR3 bases are TGTGCCAGCAGTTCCCCCCTCAAACCACAGCGGGAGCCCTACAATGAGCAGTTCTTC. Complete variable domain (other parts from reference TRBV28 and TRBJ2-1): DVKVTQSSRYLVKRTGEKVFLECVQDMDHENMFWYRQDPGLGLRLIYFSYDVKMKEKGDIPEGYSVSREKKERFSLILESASTNQTSMYLCASSSPLKPQREPYNEQFFGPGTRLTVL.

The J gene is TRBJ1-4, the V gene TRBV5-4; no definite D call. With 4 bases removed from V and 7 bases from J, the gap between germline ends came to 14 bases. This CDR3 comprises 14 residues. Germline V gives CDR1 SGHNT, CDR2 YYREEE (reference sequence). The chain's CDR3 is CASSPDRVGEKLFF. In nucleotides, the CDR3 is TGTGCCAGCAGCCCGGACCGGGTCGGTGAAAAACTGTTTTTT.

The chain links TRBV7-3 to TRBJ1-1, with TRBD1 as a possible D gene (6 bases). V gave up 5 bases and J gave up 7 bases, with 17 bases separating them. The germline CDR1 and CDR2 sequences are SGHTA and FQGTGA. There are 14 residues in the CDR3. The CDR3 loop is CASSIQGREGEAFF. For the CDR3, the DNA is TGTGCCAGCAGCATACAGGGTCGAGAGGGTGAAGCTTTCTTT.

This sequence joins TRBV29-1 and TRBJ2-2; D is ambiguous. CDR3 length: 12 amino acids. The ends were cut back, 6 bases at V and 7 bases at J, with 12 bases in the middle. CDR1 and CDR2 from the germline V gene are SQVTM and ANQGSEA. In DNA, the CDR3 is TGCAGCGTAGAGACGGTTGGCGGGGAGCTGTTTTTT. This codes for CSVETVGGELFF.

The chain uses TRBV27 and TRBJ1-2; TRBD1 matches 7 bases. Per the germline V gene, CDR1 is MNHEY and CDR2 is SMNVEV (reference sequence). V lost 3 bases to trimming and J lost 8 bases; unmatched junction nucleotides: 9. This CDR3 is 14 amino acids long. CDR3 in DNA: TGTGCCAGCAGTTTCGACAGGGCCGTCGGAGGCTACACCTTC. It yields the protein CASSFDRAVGGYTF.

This clone was counted a single time. V usage is TRBV5-1 and J usage is TRBJ1-6; 9 bases agree with TRBD1. This CDR3 has 14 residues. J gave up 7 bases and V 4 bases, and 3 bases lay outside the gene matches. Germline V gene lookup returns CDR1 SGHRS and CDR2 YFSETQ. The CDR3 DNA reads TGCGCCAGCAGCGCACAGGGGGCGAATTCACCCCTCCACTTT. Its translation is CASSAQGANSPLHF. The complete variable domain, with remaining parts taken from reference TRBV5-1 and TRBJ1-6, reads KAGVTQTPRYLIKTRGQQVTLSCSPISGHRSVSWYQQTPGQGLQFLFEYFSETQRNKGNFPGRFSGRQFSNSRSEMNVSTLELGDSALYLCASSAQGANSPLHFGNGTRLTVT.

This clone was seen a handful of times. CDR3 protein: CASSWDLATGELFF. CDR3 nucleotide sequence: TGCGCCAGCAGCTGGGACTTAGCCACCGGGGAGCTGTTTTTT. The V gene is TRBV5-1, the J gene TRBJ2-2, with D possibly matching TRBD2 (6 bases). The CDR3 is 14 residues long. Trimming removed 3 bases from V and 4 bases from J, with 10 bases in between. Germline V gene lookup returns CDR1 SGHRS and CDR2 YFSETQ.

The chain uses TRBV2 and TRBJ2-7; D is perhaps TRBD2 (7 bases). Trimming pared 8 bases from V and 5 bases from J, leaving 16 bases between. The CDR3 contains 13 residues. Germline V gene lookup returns CDR1 SNHLY and CDR2 FYNNEI. This chain's CDR3 is CASHTGRGNEQYF. The CDR3 DNA reads TGTGCCAGCCATACAGGGAGGGGGAACGAGCAGTACTTC.

The gene calls are TRBV5-1 and TRBJ2-1, with 9 bases aligning to TRBD2. V lost 1 base to trimming and J lost 7 bases; unmatched junction nucleotides: 9. Germline CDR1 and CDR2: SGHRS and YFSETQ. This CDR3 spans 16 amino acids. CDR3 sequence reads: CASSLLGLASGNEQFF. The CDR3 coding sequence is TGCGCCAGCAGCTTGCTGGGACTAGCCTCAGGGAATGAGCAGTTCTTC.

The CDR3 bases are TGTGCCACCAGCAGAGACCGGACGGCCGGGGCCTACGAGCAGTACTTC. This encodes CATSRDRTAGAYEQYF. J is TRBJ2-7 and V is TRBV15; possibly TRBD2 for D (5 bases). Germline lookup yields CDR1 LNHNV and CDR2 YYDKDF (reference sequence). This CDR3 comprises 16 residues. Trimming shortened V by 0 bases and J by 2 bases, and 14 bases separated the two germline ends.

This chain uses TRBV7-2 with TRBJ1-2, with D possibly being TRBD1 (5 bases). From germline, CDR1 is SGHTA and CDR2 FQGNSA. Deletions cut 5 bases from V and 1 base from J, with 14 bases between. This CDR3 is 15 amino acids long. CDR3 protein: CASSGRDGLNYGYTF. CDR3 coding DNA: TGTGCCAGCAGCGGTCGGGACGGACTTAACTATGGCTACACCTTC. The full variable domain, completed using reference TRBV7-2 and TRBJ1-2, is GAGVSQSPSNKVTEKGKDVELRCDPISGHTALYWYRQSLGQGLEFLIYFQGNSAPDKSGLPSDRFSAERTGGSVSTLTIQRTQQEDSAVYLCASSGRDGLNYGYTFGSGTRLTVV.

The V and J genes are TRBV25-1 and TRBJ2-1; D is unclear. V was cut by 4 bases and J by 12 bases, with 10 bases left in between. This CDR3 contains 11 residues. Germline V gene lookup returns CDR1 MGHDK and CDR2 SYGVNS. CDR3 coding DNA: TGTGCCAGCAGTGTCGCCTGGGGGCAGTTCTTC. Protein product: CASSVAWGQFF.

This chain connects TRBV15 to TRBJ1-3; D is possibly TRBD1 (6 bases). V shed 6 bases and J shed 0 bases, with 12 bases lying between them. Germline V gene sequence: CDR1 LNHNV, CDR2 YYDKDF (reference sequence). The CDR3 covers 15 residues. CDR3 nucleotide sequence: TGTGCCACCAGATTGGACAGAGACTCTGGAAACACCATATATTTT. Translating it yields CATRLDRDSGNTIYF. The variable domain in full, completed from reference TRBV15 and TRBJ1-3, reads DAMVIQNPRYQVTQFGKPVTLSCSQTLNHNVMYWYQQKSSQAPKLLFHYYDKDFNNEADTPDNFQSRRPNTSFCFLDIRSPGLGDTAMYLCATRLDRDSGNTIYFGEGSWLTVV.

This chain connects TRBV11-3 to TRBJ2-7; 8 positions agree with TRBD2. The CDR3 totals 13 residues. The J segment lost 2 bases and the V segment lost 9 bases, leaving 6 bases of the junction unmatched. Germline V lookup: CDR1 SGHNT, CDR2 YENEEA. CDR3 DNA sequence: TGTGCCAGGAGAGGTAGCGGGACCTACGAGCAGTACTTC. Translated, it gives CARRGSGTYEQYF.

Of note for this clone: The sample has other DNA sequences that encode this CDR3 too. The CDR3 loop is CASSSPGVGYTF. CDR3 nucleotides: TGTGCCAGCAGTTCCCCAGGGGTTGGCTACACCTTC. The chain recombines TRBV28 with TRBJ1-2, with D perhaps matching TRBD1 (6 bases). Germline CDR1 MDHEN, CDR2 SYDVKM. The CDR3 extends over 12 amino acids. Trimming left V 4 bases short and J 7 bases short, with 10 bases between.

This sequence joins TRBV7-9 and TRBJ2-7; weak D call: TRBD2 (6 bases). CDR3 length: 12 residues. V was pared by 4 bases and J by 9 bases, with 13 bases between. Germline assignment: CDR1 SEHNR and CDR2 FQNEAQ (reference sequence). The chain's CDR3 is CASSSGLSGQYF. Written as DNA, the CDR3 is TGTGCCAGCAGCTCGGGACTCTCCGGGCAGTACTTC. Complete variable domain (other parts from reference TRBV7-9 and TRBJ2-7): DTGVSQNPRHKITKRGQNVTFRCDPISEHNRLYWYRQTLGQGPEFLTYFQNEAQLEKSRLLSDRFSAERPKGSFSTLEIQRTEQGDSAMYLCASSSGLSGQYFGPGTRLTVT.

The gene calls are TRBV6-1 and TRBJ1-5; D is uncertain. Germline V gene lookup returns CDR1 MNHNS and CDR2 SASEGT. The CDR3 is 13 residues long. Deletions cut 5 bases from V and 4 bases from J, with 9 bases between. In DNA form, the CDR3 reads TGTGCCAGCAGTCAAGGGCCTAATCAGCCCCAGCATTTT. Protein product: CASSQGPNQPQHF.

The CDR3 DNA reads TGCAGTGCTTTAGGACGGTATGGCTACACCTTC. This encodes CSALGRYGYTF. V gene TRBV20-1 combines with J gene TRBJ1-2; D gene unclear. With 5 bases removed from V and 5 bases from J, the gap between germline ends came to 9 bases. Per germline, CDR1 DFQATT and CDR2 SNEGSKA (reference sequence). The CDR3 extends over 11 amino acids.

This chain joins TRBV4-2 and TRBJ1-2; D is perhaps TRBD1 (5 bases). The germline V gene has CDR1 LGHNA and CDR2 YNFKEQ. V was shortened by 0 bases and J by 7 bases, with 15 bases between the two germline ends. The CDR3 length is 15 residues. DNA of the CDR3: TGTGCCAGCAGCCAAGATTCCGCAGGGTCGGTTGGCTACACCTTC. It encodes CASSQDSAGSVGYTF.

This chain connects TRBV5-1 to TRBJ2-4; D call uncertain. The length of the CDR3 is 14 residues. CDR1 SGHRS and CDR2 YFSETQ come from the germline V gene. V lost 4 bases to trimming and J lost 0 bases, with 8 bases between them. The CDR3 DNA reads TGCGCCAGCAGCACTAACATAGCCAAAAACATTCAGTACTTC. Amino acids: CASSTNIAKNIQYF.

CDR3 residues: CASSAGRTGPNEKLFF. The CDR3 DNA follows: TGTGCCAGCAGTGCGGGGCGCACGGGGCCTAATGAAAAACTGTTTTTT. The chain couples TRBV25-1 to TRBJ1-4; D perhaps matches TRBD1 (5 bases). The germline V gene has CDR1 MGHDK and CDR2 SYGVNS. The CDR3 is made up of 16 amino acids. The germline V and J ends were trimmed by 4 bases and 3 bases, with 15 bases remaining between them.

The V call is TRBV18, the J call TRBJ1-1; tentative D call: TRBD1 (6 bases). Germline assignment: CDR1 KGHSH and CDR2 LQKENI. Trimming removed 4 bases from V and 5 bases from J, with 14 bases in between. The CDR3 has 14 residues. CDR3 nucleotide sequence: TGTGCCAGCTCACTATCCAAGGGGGAAACTGAAGCTTTCTTT. This translates into CASSLSKGETEAFF.

Points on this clone: Other DNA sequences of this sample code for an identical CDR3. The chain is built from TRBV13 and TRBJ2-7; no definite D call. The CDR3 is 13 residues long. The germline V and J ends were trimmed by 1 base and 3 bases, with 7 bases remaining between them. Germline CDR1 PRHDT, CDR2 FYEKMQ (reference sequence). CDR3 residues: CASSLDRNYEQYF. The CDR3 DNA sequence: TGTGCCAGCAGCTTAGACAGAAACTACGAGCAGTACTTC.

The chain joins TRBV7-8 to TRBJ2-2; TRBD1 might be the D (5 bases). The V end lost 11 bases, the J end lost 6 bases, and 16 bases lay between the germline ends. This CDR3 contains 13 residues. Per the germline V gene, CDR1 is SGHVS and CDR2 is FQNEAQ. Written as DNA, the CDR3 is TGTGCCGCGCAAGGGGTTCGGGCCGGGGAGCTGTTTTTT. Residues: CAAQGVRAGELFF.

This chain links TRBV5-4 with TRBJ1-4; tentatively, D is TRBD1 (6 bases). Germline V CDR1 and CDR2: SGHNT, YYREEE (reference sequence). The V and J ends lost 2 bases and 3 bases respectively, with 11 bases between them. The CDR3 extends over 15 amino acids. This chain's CDR3 is CASSLGQLPNEKLFF. The CDR3 DNA sequence: TGTGCCAGCAGCTTAGGACAGCTCCCTAATGAAAAACTGTTTTTT.